This paragraph covers one T cell receptor (beta chain) sequence. Antigen specificity is unknown. TCRdb reprocessed the RT-PCR reads with MiXCR, giving one entry per CDR3 protein. The sample contains over 300,000 distinct CDR3 sequences, 21% of which appear only once. CDR3 length: 12 amino acids. Germline-derived CDR1 and CDR2 are MDHEN and SYDVKM. V was trimmed by 5 bases and J by 5 bases, leaving 10 bases between them. This record belongs to a study of response to subunit inactivated influenza vaccine. General study results and limits: Researchers suggested that each seasonal influenza vaccination recruits few new T cells.

The rearrangement uses TRBV28 and TRBJ2-7; D gene unclear. The TCR sequence derives from a man in his fifties or sixties who received an inactivated influenza vaccine. Sequencing was performed on PBMCs from blood, taken approximately 20 months after vaccination. The CDR3 region has the DNA TGTGCCAGCAGTCCCCTCGCGGACGAGCAGTACTTC. It yields the protein CASSPLADEQYF.